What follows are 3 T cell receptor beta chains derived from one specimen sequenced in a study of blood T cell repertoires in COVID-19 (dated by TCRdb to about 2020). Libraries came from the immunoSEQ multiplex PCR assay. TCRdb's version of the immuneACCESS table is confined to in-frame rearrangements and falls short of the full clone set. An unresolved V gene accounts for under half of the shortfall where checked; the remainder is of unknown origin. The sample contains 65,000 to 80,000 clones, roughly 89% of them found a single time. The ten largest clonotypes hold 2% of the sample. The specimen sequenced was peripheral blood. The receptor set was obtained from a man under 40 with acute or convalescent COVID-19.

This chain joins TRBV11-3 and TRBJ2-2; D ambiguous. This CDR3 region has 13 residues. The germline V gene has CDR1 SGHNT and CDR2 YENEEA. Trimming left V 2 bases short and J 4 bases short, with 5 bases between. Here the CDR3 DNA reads TGTGCCAGCAGCTTATATCCCACCGGGGAGCTGTTTTTT. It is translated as CASSLYPTGELFF.

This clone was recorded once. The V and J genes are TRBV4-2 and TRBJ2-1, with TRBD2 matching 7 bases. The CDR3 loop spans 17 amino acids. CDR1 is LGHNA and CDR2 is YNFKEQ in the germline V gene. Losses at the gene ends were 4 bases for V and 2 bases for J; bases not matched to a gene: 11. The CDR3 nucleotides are TGTGCCAGCAGCCGAGCTCCAGCGGGAAGACCCTACAATGAGCAGTTCTTC. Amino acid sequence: CASSRAPAGRPYNEQFF.

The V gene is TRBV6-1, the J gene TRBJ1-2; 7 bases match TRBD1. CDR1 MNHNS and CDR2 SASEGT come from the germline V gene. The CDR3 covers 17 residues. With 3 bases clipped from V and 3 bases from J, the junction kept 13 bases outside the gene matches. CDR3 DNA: TGTGCCAGCAGTGAGGATACCGGGACAGCAAAGGACTATGGCTACACCTTC. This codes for CASSEDTGTAKDYGYTF.